This T cell receptor (beta chain) was documented in a study of T cell changes during pregnancy in multiple sclerosis. This CDR3 has 17 amino acids. Looked up from germline, CDR1 is LGHNA and CDR2 is YSLEER. V lost 2 bases to trimming and J lost 8 bases; unmatched junction nucleotides: 12. This clone showed up just once. Measured with immunoSEQ multiplex PCR; TCRdb has only the in-frame clones, and not every one. Here the sample spans about 73,000 clones, 85% to 95% being singletons. The chain joins TRBV4-3 to TRBJ2-1, with 10 bases fitting TRBD2. This TCR was recovered from a female donor in good health, enrolled as a control in a pregnancy study. Sample: peripheral blood, taken in the third trimester of pregnancy. As DNA, the CDR3 is TGCGCCAGCAGCCAATTCGTGGCGACTAGCGGGTTGGATGAGCAGTTCTTC. Protein: CASSQFVATSGLDEQFF.